The sequence of this T cell receptor (beta chain) was determined in a study of CD8 T cells in Susac syndrome. Sequencing of TCR beta was performed on blood CD8+ T cells and on blood CD4+ T cells. Looked up from germline, CDR1 is SQVTM and CDR2 is ANQGSEA. The CDR3 has 12 residues. V shed 7 bases and J shed 4 bases, with 14 bases lying between them. cDNA came from about 0.46 to 1 ug RNA primed by random hexamers. With immunoSEQ multiplex PCR, TCR beta CDR3 was amplified across 54 Vbeta and 13 Jbeta. TCRdb called the immunoSEQ multiplex PCR reads again in MiXCR, with one record for every CDR3 protein. The profile shows some 300,000 distinct CDR3 sequences, about 89% of them singletons.

This TCR derives from a human donor with multiple sclerosis. Sample: CD8+ T cells from PBMCs. The V call is TRBV29-1, the J call TRBJ2-7, with D perhaps matching TRBD1 or TRBD2 (5 bases each). CDR3 nucleotides: TGCAGCGCTGGGACCCAAGGATACGAGCAGTACTTC. Encoded protein: CSAGTQGYEQYF.